The present TCR beta chain was sequenced within a study of T cell responses to AZD1222 COVID-19 vaccine (dated by TCRdb to the early 2020s). For context, the study as a whole: Because spike-specific TCR depth and breadth did not differ between the two schedules, AZD1222 recipients who got a second dose at roughly 4 weeks were pooled with those who got a second dose at roughly 12 weeks. Trial participants were enrolled by age into subgroups of 18-55, 56-69 and 70-plus years, and 148, 28 and 57 TCR-sequenced participants, respectively, were included in these subgroups. TCR sequencing was performed for about 250 trial participants, of whom 200 to 220 were given two doses of AZD1222 and approximately 26 were given two doses of MenACWY control vaccine.

Worth noting for this clone: Its antigen remains undetermined. Base qualities were left out, and no much larger clone turns up one base away.

What the research found in general, with its limitations: CD4 TCRs associated with the vaccine covered the entire spike protein, and the dominant responses were in regions 160-218 and 743-854. Epitopes outside the regions mutated in the B.1.351 and B.1.1.7 variants were reportedly recognized by nearly half of the unique spike-specific TCRs. In the small 56-69-year group, the increase in depth fell short of significance, most likely because of low power. Because no day 14 peak-response samples were available, the repertoires could be characterized only after the peak T cell response. Conclusions about previously exposed vaccinees are limited, since just a handful of AZD1222 recipients were seropositive for SARS-CoV-2 at baseline. Participants were mostly white British and included more females than males, and it was suggested by the authors that clonal diversity may have been underestimated. Spike-specific TCR breadth and depth rose significantly after two AZD1222 doses compared with day 0 and with MenACWY recipients.

Trimming leaves V shorter by 10 bases and J shorter by 4 bases, with the junction holding 10 bases beyond the gene matches. The CDR1 and CDR2 encoded by the germline V gene are KGHSY and FQNENV. Taken from cysteine to phenylalanine, the CDR3 has 15 residues. Only the CDR3 DNA stays, 45 bases, in frame from base 1. The CDR3 regions of human TCRbeta chains were analyzed by immunosequencing. The paper's processing steps were these. TCRs in the repertoires were compared against a reference library of SARS-CoV-2-specific TCRs that had been generated with the MIRA antigen-specificity platform. Breadth was defined as the fraction of unique TCRs that were SARS-CoV-2-associated. Depth was defined as the fraction of total T cells that were SARS-CoV-2-associated. Using the MIRA data, each spike-specific TCR was assigned both to the spike region to which the TCR was reactive and to a CD4 or CD8 class. Log10-transformed breadth and depth values were compared by one-way ANOVA with Sidak's multiple comparisons tests. TCRdb stores this immuneACCESS table with in-frame sequences only. Part of the clones is absent; in the studies checked, under half of the shortfall reflects unresolved V genes, and no reason is known for the rest. V and J calls and clone size come straight from that table; D and trimming were deduced from the DNA. The sample table holds about 100,000 clones, of which 92% were seen once. The ten largest clones capture under 2% of the sample.

The sample's time point label, in plain terms: baseline before first vaccination. Samples from vaccinated people were obtained from the UK trials COV001 and COV002, which included a single-blind randomized controlled phase 2/3 trial of AZD1222 (ChAdOx1 nCoV-19) in healthy adults. For TCRbeta chain sequencing, PBMC samples from trial participants were taken at day 0 and at day 28 after the second dose. The chain is assembled from TRBV16 and TRBJ2-7; 13 bases in between match TRBD2. The source was peripheral blood, collected on day 0 of AZD1222 vaccination. The receptor was isolated from an adult in good health. In nucleotides, the sequence is TGTGCCACCGCCGTACTAGCGGGAGGGCAATACGAGCAGTACTTC. It specifies CATAVLAGGQYEQYF.